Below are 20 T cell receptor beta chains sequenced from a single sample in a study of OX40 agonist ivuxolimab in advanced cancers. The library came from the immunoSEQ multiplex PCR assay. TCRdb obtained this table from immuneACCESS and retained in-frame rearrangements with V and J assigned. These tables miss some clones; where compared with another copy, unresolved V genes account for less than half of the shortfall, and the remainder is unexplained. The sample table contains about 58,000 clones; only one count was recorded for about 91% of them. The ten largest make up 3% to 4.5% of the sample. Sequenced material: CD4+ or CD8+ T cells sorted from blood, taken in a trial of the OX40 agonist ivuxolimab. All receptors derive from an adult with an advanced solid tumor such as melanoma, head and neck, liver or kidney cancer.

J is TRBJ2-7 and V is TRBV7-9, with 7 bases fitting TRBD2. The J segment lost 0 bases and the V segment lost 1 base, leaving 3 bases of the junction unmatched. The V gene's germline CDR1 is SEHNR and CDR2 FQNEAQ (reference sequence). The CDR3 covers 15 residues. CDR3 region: CASSLGREYSYEQYF. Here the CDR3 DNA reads TGTGCCAGCAGCTTAGGGCGGGAGTACTCCTACGAGCAGTACTTC.

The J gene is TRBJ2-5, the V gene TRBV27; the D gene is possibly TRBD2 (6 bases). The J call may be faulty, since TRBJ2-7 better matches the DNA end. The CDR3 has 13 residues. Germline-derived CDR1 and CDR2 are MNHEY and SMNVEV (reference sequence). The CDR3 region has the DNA TGTGCCAGCAGTTGGAGGGGATCGGACGAGCAGTACTTC. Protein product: CASSWRGSDEQYF.

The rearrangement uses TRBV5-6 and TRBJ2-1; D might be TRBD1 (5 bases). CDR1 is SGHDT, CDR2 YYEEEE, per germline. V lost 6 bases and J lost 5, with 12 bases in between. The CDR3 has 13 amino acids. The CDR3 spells CASTLGRNNEQFF. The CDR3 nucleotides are TGTGCCAGCACCCTGGGGCGGAACAATGAGCAGTTCTTC.

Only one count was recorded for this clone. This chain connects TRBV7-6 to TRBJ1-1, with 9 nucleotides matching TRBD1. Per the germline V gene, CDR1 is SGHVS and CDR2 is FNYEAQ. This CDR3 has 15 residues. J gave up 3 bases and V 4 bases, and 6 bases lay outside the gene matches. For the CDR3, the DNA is TGTGCCAGCAGCTCTCTGACAGGGGGGGACACTGAAGCTTTCTTT. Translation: CASSSLTGGDTEAFF.

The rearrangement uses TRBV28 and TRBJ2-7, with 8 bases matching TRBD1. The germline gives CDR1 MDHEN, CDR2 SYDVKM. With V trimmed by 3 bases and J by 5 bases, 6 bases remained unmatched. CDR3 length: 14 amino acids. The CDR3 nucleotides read TGTGCCAGCAGTTTCGACAGGGGTCTCGACGAGCAGTACTTC. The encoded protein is CASSFDRGLDEQYF.

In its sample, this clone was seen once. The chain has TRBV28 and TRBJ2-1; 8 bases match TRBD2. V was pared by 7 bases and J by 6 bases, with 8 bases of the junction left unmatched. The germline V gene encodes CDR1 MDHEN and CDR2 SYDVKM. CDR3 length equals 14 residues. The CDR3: CASKPPGGINEQFF. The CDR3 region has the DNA TGTGCCAGCAAACCCCCGGGAGGGATCAATGAGCAGTTCTTC.

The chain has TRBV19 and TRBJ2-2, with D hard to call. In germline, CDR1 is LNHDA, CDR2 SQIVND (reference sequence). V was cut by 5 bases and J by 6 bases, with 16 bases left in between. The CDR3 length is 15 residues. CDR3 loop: CASSLGSRAPGELFF. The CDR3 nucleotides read TGTGCCAGTAGTCTAGGCAGTAGGGCCCCCGGGGAGCTGTTTTTT.

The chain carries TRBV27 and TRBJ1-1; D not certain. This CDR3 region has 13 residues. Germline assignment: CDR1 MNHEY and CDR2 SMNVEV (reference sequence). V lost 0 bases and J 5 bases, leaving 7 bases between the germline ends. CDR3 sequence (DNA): TGTGCCAGCAGTTTATCCCTCCAGACTGAAGCTTTCTTT. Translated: CASSLSLQTEAFF.

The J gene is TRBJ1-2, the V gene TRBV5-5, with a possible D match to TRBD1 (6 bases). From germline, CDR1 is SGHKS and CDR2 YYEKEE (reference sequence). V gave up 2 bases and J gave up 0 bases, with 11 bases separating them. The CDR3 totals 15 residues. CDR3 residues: CASSFEGDANYGYTF. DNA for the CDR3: TGTGCCAGCAGCTTTGAGGGGGACGCTAACTATGGCTACACCTTC.

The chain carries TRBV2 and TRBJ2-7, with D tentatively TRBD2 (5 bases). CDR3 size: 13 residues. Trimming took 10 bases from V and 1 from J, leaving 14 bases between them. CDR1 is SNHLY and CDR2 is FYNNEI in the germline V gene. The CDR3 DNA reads TGTGCCATAGCTTTAGCGCCTTCCTACGAGCAGTACTTC. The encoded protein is CAIALAPSYEQYF.

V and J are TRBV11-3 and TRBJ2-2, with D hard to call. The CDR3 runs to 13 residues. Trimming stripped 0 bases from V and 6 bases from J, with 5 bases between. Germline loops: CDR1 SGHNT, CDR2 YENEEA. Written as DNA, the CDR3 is TGTGCCAGCAGCTTAGAGTTTCCCGGGGAGCTGTTTTTT. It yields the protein CASSLEFPGELFF.

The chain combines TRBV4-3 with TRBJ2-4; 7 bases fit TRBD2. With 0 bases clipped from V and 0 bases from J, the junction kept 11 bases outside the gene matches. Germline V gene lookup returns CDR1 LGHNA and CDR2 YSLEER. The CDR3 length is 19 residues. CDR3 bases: TGCGCCAGCAGCCAAGAGCCATTTATAGCGGGTGGAGCCAAAAACATTCAGTACTTC. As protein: CASSQEPFIAGGAKNIQYF.

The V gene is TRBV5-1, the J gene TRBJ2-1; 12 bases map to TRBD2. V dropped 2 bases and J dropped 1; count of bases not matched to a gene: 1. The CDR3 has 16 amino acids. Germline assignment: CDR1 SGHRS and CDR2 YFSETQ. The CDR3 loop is CASSLGLAGSYNEQFF. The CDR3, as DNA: TGCGCCAGCAGCTTAGGACTAGCGGGATCCTACAATGAGCAGTTCTTC.

This CDR3 is CASSYVAGETYNEQFF. In DNA form, the CDR3 reads TGTGCCAGCAGTTACGTGGCGGGAGAGACCTACAATGAGCAGTTCTTC. This chain joins TRBV6-6 and TRBJ2-1; TRBD2 aligns across 7 bases. V shed 2 bases and J 2 bases; nucleotides not matched to a gene: 6. The CDR3 totals 16 residues. From germline, CDR1 is MNHNY and CDR2 SVGAGI (reference sequence).

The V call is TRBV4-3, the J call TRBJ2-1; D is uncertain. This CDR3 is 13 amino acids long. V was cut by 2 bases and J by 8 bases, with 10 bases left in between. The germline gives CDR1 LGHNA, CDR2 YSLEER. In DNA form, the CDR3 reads TGCGCCAGCAGCCAAAAGAGAGTTGATGAGCAGTTCTTC. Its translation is CASSQKRVDEQFF.

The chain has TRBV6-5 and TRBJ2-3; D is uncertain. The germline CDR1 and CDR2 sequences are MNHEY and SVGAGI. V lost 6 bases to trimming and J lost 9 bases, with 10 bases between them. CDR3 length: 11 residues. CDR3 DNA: TGTGCCAGCAGAACGGCGGAAACGCAGTATTTT. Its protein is CASRTAETQYF.

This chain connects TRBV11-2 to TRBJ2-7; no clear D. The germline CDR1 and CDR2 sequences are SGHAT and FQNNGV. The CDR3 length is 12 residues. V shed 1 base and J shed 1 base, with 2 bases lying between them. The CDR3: CASSLASYEQYF. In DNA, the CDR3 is TGTGCCAGCAGCTTAGCGTCCTACGAGCAGTACTTC.

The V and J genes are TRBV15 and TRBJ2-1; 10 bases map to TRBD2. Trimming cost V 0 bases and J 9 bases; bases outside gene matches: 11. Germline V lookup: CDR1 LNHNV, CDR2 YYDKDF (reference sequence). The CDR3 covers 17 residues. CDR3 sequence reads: CATSRDSFLAGVVEQFF. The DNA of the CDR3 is TGTGCCACCAGCAGAGATAGTTTCCTAGCGGGAGTGGTTGAGCAGTTCTTC.

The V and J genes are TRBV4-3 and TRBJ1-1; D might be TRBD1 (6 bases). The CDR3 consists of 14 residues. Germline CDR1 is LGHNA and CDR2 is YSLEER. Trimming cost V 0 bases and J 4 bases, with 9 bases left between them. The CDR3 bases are TGCGCCAGCAGCCAAGATAGGGGGAGCACTGAAGCTTTCTTT. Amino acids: CASSQDRGSTEAFF.

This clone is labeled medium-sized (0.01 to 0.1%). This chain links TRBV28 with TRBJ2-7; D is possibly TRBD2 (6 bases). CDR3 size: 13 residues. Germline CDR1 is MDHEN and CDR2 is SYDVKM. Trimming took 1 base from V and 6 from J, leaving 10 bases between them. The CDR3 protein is CASSLLEGREQYF. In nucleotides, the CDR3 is TGTGCCAGCAGTTTATTGGAGGGCCGCGAGCAGTACTTC.